This TCR beta chain was captured in a study of cytomegalovirus exposure and HLA in healthy donors. With regard to this clone: Its antigen is undetermined.

General observations from the study: The investigators catalogued 150 to 200 TCR beta chains as cytomegalovirus-associated. Further analysis, carried out later, found HLA-associated TCR beta chains more clonally expanded than equally common other chains.

PCR involved 60 Vbeta and 13 Jbeta primers. Profiled with immunoSEQ multiplex PCR; TCRdb holds only in-frame clones, not every one. The table lists 65,000 or so clones, 70% to 85% of them singletons, with 3% in the top ten. The ends were cut back, 0 bases at V and 2 bases at J, with 11 bases in the middle. The CDR3 is 15 amino acids. Germline V lookup: CDR1 LGHNA, CDR2 YNFKEQ. The sequence was obtained from a girl aged 5-17 years in good health and CMV-seropositive. Material: PBMCs. The chain uses TRBV4-2 and TRBJ2-7; no clear D gene. DNA of the CDR3: TGTGCCAGCAGCCAAGACAGGAATCGTCCCTACGAGCAGTACTTC. It translates to CASSQDRNRPYEQYF.